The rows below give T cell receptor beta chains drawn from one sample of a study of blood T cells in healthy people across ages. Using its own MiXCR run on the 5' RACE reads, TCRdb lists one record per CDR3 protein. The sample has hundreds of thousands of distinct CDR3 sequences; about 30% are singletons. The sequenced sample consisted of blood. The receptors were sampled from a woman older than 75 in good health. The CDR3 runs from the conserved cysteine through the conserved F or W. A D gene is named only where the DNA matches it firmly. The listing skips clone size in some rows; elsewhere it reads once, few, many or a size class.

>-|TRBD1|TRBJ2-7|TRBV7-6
CASSLRLAGGKGEQYF
TGTGCCAGCAGCTTACGCTTGGCAGGGGGCAAGGGCGAGCAGTACTTC
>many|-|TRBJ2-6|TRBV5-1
CASSLAAGAVGANVLTF
TGCGCCAGCAGCTTGGCGGCAGGGGCAGTAGGGGCCAACGTCCTGACTTTC
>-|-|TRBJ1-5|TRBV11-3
CVSSLWATRAQFLDQPQHF
TGTGTCAGCAGCTTGTGGGCCACACGGGCTCAGTTTCTAGATCAGCCCCAGCATTTT
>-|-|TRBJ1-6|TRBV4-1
CAISDGADSPLHF
TGCGCCATCAGCGACGGCGCCGATTCACCCCTCCACTTT
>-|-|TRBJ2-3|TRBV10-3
CAISAHSTDTQYF
TGTGCCATCAGCGCACATAGCACAGATACGCAGTATTTT
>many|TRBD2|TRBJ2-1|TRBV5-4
CASTLGTSGGEQFF
TGTGCCAGCACTTTAGGGACTAGCGGGGGGGAGCAGTTCTTC
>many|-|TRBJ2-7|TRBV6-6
CASSYPRGFIVYEQYF
TGTGCCAGCAGTTATCCCCGGGGCTTTATCGTCTACGAGCAGTACTTC
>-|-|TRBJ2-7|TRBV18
CASSPPLDLSSYNEQYF
TGTGCCAGCTCACCACCTCTCGACTTGAGCTCCTACAATGAGCAGTACTTC
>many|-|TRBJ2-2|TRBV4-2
CASSQDLSGPTGELFF
TGTGCCAGCAGCCAAGATTTGTCAGGGCCCACCGGGGAGCTGTTTTTT
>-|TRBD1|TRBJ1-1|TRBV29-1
CSAVGQGGLNTEAFF
TGCAGCGCCGTAGGACAGGGGGGTTTGAACACTGAAGCTTTCTTT
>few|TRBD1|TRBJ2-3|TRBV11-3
CASSLSTGSSTDTQYF
TGTGCCAGCAGCCTGTCGACAGGGTCGAGCACAGATACGCAGTATTTT
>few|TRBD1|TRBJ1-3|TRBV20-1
CSARGQGNSAGNTIYF
TGCAGTGCTAGAGGACAGGGGAATTCGGCAGGAAACACCATATATTTT
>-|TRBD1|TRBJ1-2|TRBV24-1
CATSDPGQDYGYTF
TGTGCCACCAGTGATCCGGGACAGGACTATGGCTACACCTTC
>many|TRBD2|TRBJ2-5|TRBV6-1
CASNPAGTREETQYF
TGTGCCAGCAACCCGGCGGGGACTAGAGAAGAGACCCAGTACTTC
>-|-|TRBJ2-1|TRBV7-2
CATKASGSSYNEQFF
TGTGCCACCAAAGCTTCGGGAAGCTCCTACAATGAGCAGTTCTTC
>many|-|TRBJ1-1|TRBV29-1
CSVDGYTEAFF
TGCAGCGTTGATGGTTACACTGAAGCTTTCTTT
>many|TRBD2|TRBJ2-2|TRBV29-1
CSVVLVSGAVNTGELFF
TGCAGCGTTGTCCTTGTGAGCGGGGCCGTGAACACCGGGGAGCTGTTTTTT